Listed below are T cell receptor beta chains from one sample, sequenced in a study of metastatic and nonmetastatic thyroid tumors. MiXCR re-clonotyped the PCR reads for TCRdb. The data contain 30,000 to 35,000 clones, about 20% of them singletons. The sequencing input was blood. All receptors derive from a female donor with papillary thyroid cancer or a benign thyroid nodule (not recorded which). Some clones in this sample may be carry-over from other donors' samples. Each CDR3 is given with its conserved first and last residue. The order of the fields is V gene, clone size, J gene, D gene, CDR3 DNA, CDR3 protein. D genes are given only for firm matches. Size tells how often a clone was seen (once, few, many) or the class of an expanded clone, and some rows leave it out.

TRBV7-9	many	TRBJ2-3	-	TGTGCCAGCAGCTCTAGCACAGATACGCAGTATTTT	CASSSSTDTQYF
TRBV19	few	TRBJ2-2	-	TGTGCCTCTTGCCAAGGAAACACCGGGGAGCTGTTTTTT	CASCQGNTGELFF
TRBV5-1	many	TRBJ2-2	-	TGCGCCAGCAGTAGGCCAACCGCAAACGGGGAGCTGTTTTTT	CASSRPTANGELFF
TRBV6-1	-	TRBJ1-1	-	TGTGCCAGCAATGATATTGTGGGGAACACTGAAGCTTTCTTT	CASNDIVGNTEAFF
TRBV30	-	TRBJ1-6	TRBD1	TGTGCCTGGAAGTTTGGGGACAGGGGTTTTAATTCACCCCTCCACTTT	CAWKFGDRGFNSPLHF
TRBV11-1	many	TRBJ2-4	TRBD2	TGTGCCAGCAGCCCGTCCCCACTAGCGGGCCAACCCGGGGCCAAAAACATTCAGTACTTC	CASSPSPLAGQPGAKNIQYF
TRBV20-1	-	TRBJ2-3	TRBD2	TGCAGTGCTAGAGAGATCCGAGCGGGGAGCACAGATACGCAGTATTTT	CSAREIRAGSTDTQYF
TRBV6-2/TRBV6-3	few	TRBJ1-2	-	TGTGCCAGCAGTTTAATCTCTAACTATGGCTACACCTTC	CASSLISNYGYTF
TRBV6-5	few	TRBJ1-5	-	TGTGCCAGCAGTTACCGACAGGTCAATCAGCCCCAGCATTTT	CASSYRQVNQPQHF
TRBV20-1	-	TRBJ1-1	-	TGCAGTGCCATCGAATCGGACAGACACACTGAAGCTTTCTTT	CSAIESDRHTEAFF